This TCR beta chain came from a study of monozygotic twins with cystic fibrosis. Whole-study results and caveats: Monozygotic CF twins shared more identical nucleotide clonotypes than unrelated patients. No link emerged between shared CDR3 counts and age, concordance or severity. In 13 of 16 pairs, V gene usage was closest to the co-twin's. Median Simpson clonality of 0.0095 suggested naive T cells predominated.

Per the germline V gene, CDR1 is MNHEY and CDR2 is SVGAGI. V was pared by 3 bases and J by 8 bases, with 3 bases of the junction left unmatched. This CDR3 spans 12 amino acids. For this clone: The antigen is unknown.

Generated by immunoSEQ multiplex PCR, the TCRdb table keeps only in-frame clones and is missing some. The sample lists more than 12,000 clones, 95% to 99% occurring once. Sequenced sample: blood. J is TRBJ1-2 and V is TRBV6-5; 7 nucleotides match TRBD1. The TCR comes from a girl under 10 years old with cystic fibrosis. In DNA form, the CDR3 reads TGTGCCAGCAGTTATCCGGGACAGGGCTACACCTTC. It codes for CASSYPGQGYTF.